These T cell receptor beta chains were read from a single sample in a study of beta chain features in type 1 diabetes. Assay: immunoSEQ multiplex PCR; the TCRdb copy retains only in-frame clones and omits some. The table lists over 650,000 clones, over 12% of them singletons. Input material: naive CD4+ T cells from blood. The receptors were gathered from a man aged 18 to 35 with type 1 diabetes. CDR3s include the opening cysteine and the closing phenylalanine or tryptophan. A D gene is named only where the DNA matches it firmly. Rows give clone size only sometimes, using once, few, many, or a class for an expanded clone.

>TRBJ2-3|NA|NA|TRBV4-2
CASSRQSSTDTQYF
TGTGCCAGCAGTCGACAGTCTAGCACAGATACGCAGTATTTT
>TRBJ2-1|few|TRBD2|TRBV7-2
CASSHRTSGTSYNEQFF
TGTGCCAGCAGCCACCGGACTAGCGGGACGTCCTACAATGAGCAGTTCTTC
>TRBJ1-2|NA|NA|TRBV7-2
CASSRDTYSTALNYGYTF
TGTGCCAGCAGCAGGGACACCTACTCCACCGCGCTAAACTATGGCTACACCTTC
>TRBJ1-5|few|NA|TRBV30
CAWSVLGRGNQPQHF
TGTGCCTGGAGTGTACTGGGGCGCGGCAATCAGCCCCAGCATTTT
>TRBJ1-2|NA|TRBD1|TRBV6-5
CASSYSTGGYGYTF
TGTGCCAGCAGTTACTCTACAGGGGGCTATGGCTACACCTTC
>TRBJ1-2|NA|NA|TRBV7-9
CASSRAHPGGYTF
TGTGCCAGCTCCCGGGCACACCCGGGTGGCTACACCTTC
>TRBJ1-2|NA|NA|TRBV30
CAWSVMRTGYTF
TGTGCCTGGAGTGTAATGAGGACTGGCTACACCTTC
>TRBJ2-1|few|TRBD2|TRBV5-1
CASSLGLPTLLAAEQFF
TGCGCCAGCAGCTTGGGCTTGCCCACCTTACTAGCGGCCGAGCAGTTCTTC
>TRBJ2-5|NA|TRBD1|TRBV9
CASSLAGTEKETQYF
TGTGCCAGCAGTTTGGCCGGGACAGAGAAAGAGACCCAGTACTTC
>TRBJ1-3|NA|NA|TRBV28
CASSLGASRGNTIYF
TGTGCCAGCAGTTTGGGGGCCTCACGGGGAAACACCATATATTTT
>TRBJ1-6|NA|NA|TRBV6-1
CASSVDGSGVVYSSPLHF
TGTGCCAGCAGTGTGGACGGGTCCGGGGTCGTGTATAGTTCACCCCTCCACTTT
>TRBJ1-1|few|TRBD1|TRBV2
CASSGTGTPEAFF
TGTGCCAGCAGTGGGACAGGGACACCTGAAGCTTTCTTT
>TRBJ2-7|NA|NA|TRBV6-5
CASTPPGVSSYEQYF
TGTGCCAGCACCCCACCGGGGGTTAGCTCCTACGAGCAGTACTTC
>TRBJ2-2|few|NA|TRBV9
CASSVGGDTGELFF
TGTGCCAGCAGCGTAGGCGGAGACACCGGGGAGCTGTTTTTT
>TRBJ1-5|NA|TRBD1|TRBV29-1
CSVRTGGNGQPQHF
TGCAGCGTTAGGACAGGGGGCAACGGTCAGCCCCAGCATTTT
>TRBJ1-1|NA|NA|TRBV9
CASSGTVNTEAFF
TGTGCCAGCAGCGGGACAGTGAACACTGAAGCTTTCTTT
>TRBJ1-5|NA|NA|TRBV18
CASSGGDQPQHF
TGTGCCAGCTCAGGGGGCGATCAGCCCCAGCATTTT
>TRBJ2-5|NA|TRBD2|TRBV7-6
CASSLGDGGAQYF
TGTGCCAGCAGCTTAGGTGATGGGGGGGCCCAGTACTTC
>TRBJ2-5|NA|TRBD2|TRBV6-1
CASSDPASGIDF
TGTGCCAGCAGCGACCCGGCTAGCGGAATAGACTTC
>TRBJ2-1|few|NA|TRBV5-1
CASSLGRSAGEQFF
TGCGCCAGCAGCTTGGGAAGATCGGCGGGTGAGCAGTTCTTC
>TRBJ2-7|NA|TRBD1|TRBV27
CASSPPGQGIQEQYF
TGTGCCAGCAGCCCACCGGGACAGGGAATTCAGGAGCAGTACTTC
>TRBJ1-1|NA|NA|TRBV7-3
CASSLTGQGREAFF
TGTGCCAGCAGCTTAACAGGGCAGGGAAGAGAAGCTTTCTTT
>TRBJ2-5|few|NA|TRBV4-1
CASSQGGSETQYF
TGCGCCAGCAGCCAAGGTGGGTCAGAGACCCAGTACTTC
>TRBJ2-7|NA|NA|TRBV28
CASRVRPYEQYF
TGTGCCAGCAGGGTTCGACCCTACGAGCAGTACTTC
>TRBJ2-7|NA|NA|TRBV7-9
CASSSQGVGSYEQYF
TGTGCCAGCAGCTCCCAGGGCGTTGGGAGCTACGAGCAGTACTTC
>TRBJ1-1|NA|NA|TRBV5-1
CASSLGPEAEAFF
TGCGCCAGCAGCTTAGGGCCGGAGGCTGAAGCTTTCTTT
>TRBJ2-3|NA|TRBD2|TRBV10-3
CAISGSGMSTDTQYF
TGTGCCATCAGTGGTAGCGGGATGAGCACAGATACGCAGTATTTT
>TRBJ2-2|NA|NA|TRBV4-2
CASSQEFRSPYGELFF
TGTGCCAGCAGCCAAGAATTCAGGTCCCCATACGGGGAGCTGTTTTTT
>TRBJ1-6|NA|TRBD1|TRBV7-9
CASSVTGGNSPLHF
TGTGCCAGCAGCGTAACAGGGGGAAACTCACCCCTCCACTTT
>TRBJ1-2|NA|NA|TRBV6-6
CASSKDRSGYTF
TGTGCCAGCAGTAAGGACAGAAGTGGCTACACCTTC
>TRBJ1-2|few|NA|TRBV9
CASSVAGGLVEGYTF
TGTGCCAGCAGCGTAGCTGGGGGGCTGGTAGAAGGCTACACCTTC
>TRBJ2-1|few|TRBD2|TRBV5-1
CASSPGTSGYNEQFF
TGCGCCAGCAGCCCCGGGACTAGCGGCTACAATGAGCAGTTCTTC
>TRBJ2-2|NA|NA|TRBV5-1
CASSMGTGELFF
TGCGCCAGCTCGATGGGGACCGGGGAGCTGTTTTTT
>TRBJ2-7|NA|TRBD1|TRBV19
CASSPGTGVAYEQYF
TGTGCCAGTAGTCCCGGGACAGGGGTCGCCTACGAGCAGTACTTC